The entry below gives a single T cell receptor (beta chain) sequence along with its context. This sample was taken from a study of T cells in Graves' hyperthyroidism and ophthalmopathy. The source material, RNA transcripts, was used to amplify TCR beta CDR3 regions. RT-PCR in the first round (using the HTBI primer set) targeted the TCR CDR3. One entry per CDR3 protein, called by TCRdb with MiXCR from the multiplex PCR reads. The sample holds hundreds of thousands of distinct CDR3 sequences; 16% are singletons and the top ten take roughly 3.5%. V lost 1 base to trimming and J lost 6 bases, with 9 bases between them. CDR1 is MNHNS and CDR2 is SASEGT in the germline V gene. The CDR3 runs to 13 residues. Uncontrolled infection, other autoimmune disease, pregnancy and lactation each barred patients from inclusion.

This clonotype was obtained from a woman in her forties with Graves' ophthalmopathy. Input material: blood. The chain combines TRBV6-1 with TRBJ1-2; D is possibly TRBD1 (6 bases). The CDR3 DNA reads TGTGCCAGCAGTGAAGTAGCAGGGGATGGCTACACCTTC. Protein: CASSEVAGDGYTF.